This T cell receptor (beta chain) is drawn from a study of T-cell memory formation after mild COVID-19. About the research overall: TCR clusters were mostly confined to one donor each.

Constant-segment-primed 5'RACE gave TCR alpha and TCR beta cDNA libraries with sample barcodes and UMIs. TCRdb reprocessed the 5' RACE reads with MiXCR, giving one entry per CDR3 protein. The sample has 430,000 or so distinct CDR3 sequences, around 27% seen once. This clonotype was seen only a few times. Its antigen remains unidentified. Overall study findings and caveats: Those CD4+ clones that contracted were mainly in CM and EM (CD8+ ones in EMRA). Memory sampled before infection contained some responding clones, suggesting cross-reactive memory joined.

The receptor was derived from an adult woman who had mild COVID-19 (a few samples of this study predate the infection). Cell type and time point are not known. The specimen sequenced was PBMCs or a T cell subset sorted from them (not recorded which).

The CDR3 DNA reads as TGCAGCGTTGAAGTGGTGACAGGGTCGTTCACCGGGGAGCTGTTTTTT. Translated, it gives CSVEVVTGSFTGELFF. The rearrangement joins TRBV29-1 to TRBJ2-2, with TRBD1 identical over 7 bases. Germline V gene lookup returns CDR1 SQVTM and CDR2 ANQGSEA. The length of the CDR3 is 16 residues. The V and J ends lost 1 base and 4 bases, in that order; junction bases with no gene match: 9.